This T cell receptor beta chain is drawn from a study of regulatory T cells in long-lasting Graves disease. General observations from the study: Persistent disease showed a preference for TRBV28, TRBJ1-2 and TRBJ2-5.

The time point is: persistent/refractory GD, antithyroid drugs over 5 years with positive TRAb. The TCR library was prepared using RNA isolated from PBMCs. Combining iRepertoire HTBI primers with Arm-PCR of CDR3 regions, the authors built TCR beta libraries. TCRdb re-called the multiplex PCR reads with MiXCR, one entry per CDR3 protein. The sample includes 350,000 to 500,000 distinct CDR3 sequences, around 20% of them seen just once. There are many counts of this clonotype. What it binds is not known. Germline assignment: CDR1 SNHLY and CDR2 FYNNEI. This CDR3 is built from 11 residues. Trimming pared 10 bases from V and 7 bases from J, leaving 13 bases between.

This sequence was found in a female donor with Graves disease. The V gene is TRBV2, the J gene TRBJ2-5; weak D call: TRBD1 (5 bases). Sequenced material: peripheral blood mononuclear cells (PBMCs), taken when the disease was refractory, from a patient treated with antithyroid drugs. CDR3 region: CATLGVGTQYF. For the CDR3, the DNA is TGTGCCACCCTAGGGGTAGGGACCCAGTACTTC.